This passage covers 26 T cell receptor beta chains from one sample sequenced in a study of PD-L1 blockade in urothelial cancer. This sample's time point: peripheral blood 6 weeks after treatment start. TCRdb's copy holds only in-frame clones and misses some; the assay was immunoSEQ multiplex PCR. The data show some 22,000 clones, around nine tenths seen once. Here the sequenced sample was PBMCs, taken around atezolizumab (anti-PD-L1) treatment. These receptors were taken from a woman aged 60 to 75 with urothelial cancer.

CDR3 DNA: TGTGCCAGCAGCTTAGTCCTACTTGATACAGGGACAAAACTGTTTTTT. It is translated as CASSLVLLDTGTKLFF. The chain recombines TRBV7-2 with TRBJ1-4; D perhaps matches TRBD1 (6 bases). Trimming stripped 1 base from V and 10 bases from J, with 19 bases between. Germline assignment: CDR1 SGHTA and CDR2 FQGNSA. The length of the CDR3 is 16 residues.

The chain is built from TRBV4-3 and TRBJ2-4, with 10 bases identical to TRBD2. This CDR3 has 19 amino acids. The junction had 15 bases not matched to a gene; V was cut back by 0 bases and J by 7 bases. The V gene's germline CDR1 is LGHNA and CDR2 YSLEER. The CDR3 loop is CASSQEFESSGGSANIQYF. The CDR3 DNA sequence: TGCGCCAGCAGCCAAGAGTTTGAGAGTAGCGGGGGGTCTGCGAACATTCAGTACTTC.

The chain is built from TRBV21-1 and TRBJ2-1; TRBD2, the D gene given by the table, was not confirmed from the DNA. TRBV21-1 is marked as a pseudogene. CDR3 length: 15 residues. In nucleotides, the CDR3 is TGTGCCAGCAGCCTAAAGCGGGGACGAGACAATGAGCAGTTCTTC. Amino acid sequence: CASSLKRGRDNEQFF.

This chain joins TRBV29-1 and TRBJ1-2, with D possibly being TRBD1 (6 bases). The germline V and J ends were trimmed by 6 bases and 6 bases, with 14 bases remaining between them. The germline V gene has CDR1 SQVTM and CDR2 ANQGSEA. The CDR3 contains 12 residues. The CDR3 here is CSVMTGTHGYTF. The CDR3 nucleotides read TGCAGCGTCATGACAGGAACGCATGGCTACACCTTC.

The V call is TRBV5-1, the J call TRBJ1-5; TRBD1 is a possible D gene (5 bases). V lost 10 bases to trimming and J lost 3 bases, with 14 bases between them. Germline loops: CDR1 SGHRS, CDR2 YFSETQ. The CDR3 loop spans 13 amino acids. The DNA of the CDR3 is TGCGCCTCCTCCGACAGACCCAATCAGCCCCAGCATTTT. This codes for CASSDRPNQPQHF. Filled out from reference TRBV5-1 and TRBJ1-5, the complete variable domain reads KAGVTQTPRYLIKTRGQQVTLSCSPISGHRSVSWYQQTPGQGLQFLFEYFSETQRNKGNFPGRFSGRQFSNSRSEMNVSTLELGDSALYLCASSDRPNQPQHFGDGTRLSIL.

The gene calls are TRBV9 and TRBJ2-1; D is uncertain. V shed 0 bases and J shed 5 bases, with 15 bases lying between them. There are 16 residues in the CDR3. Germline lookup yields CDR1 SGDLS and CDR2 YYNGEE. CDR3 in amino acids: CASSVGQRTVDNEQFF. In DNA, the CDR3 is TGTGCCAGCAGCGTAGGTCAGCGCACGGTTGACAATGAGCAGTTCTTC.

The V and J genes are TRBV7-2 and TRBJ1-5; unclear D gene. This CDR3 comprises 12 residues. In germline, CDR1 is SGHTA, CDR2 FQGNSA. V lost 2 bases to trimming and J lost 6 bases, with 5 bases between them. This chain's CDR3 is CASSLPGQPQHF. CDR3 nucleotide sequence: TGTGCCAGCAGCTTACCCGGTCAGCCCCAGCATTTT. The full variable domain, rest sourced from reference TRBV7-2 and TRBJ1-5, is GAGVSQSPSNKVTEKGKDVELRCDPISGHTALYWYRQSLGQGLEFLIYFQGNSAPDKSGLPSDRFSAERTGGSVSTLTIQRTQQEDSAVYLCASSLPGQPQHFGDGTRLSIL.

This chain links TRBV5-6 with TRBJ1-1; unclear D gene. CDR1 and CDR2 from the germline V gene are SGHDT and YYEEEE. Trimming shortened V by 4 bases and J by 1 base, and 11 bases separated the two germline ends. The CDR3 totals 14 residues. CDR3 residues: CASSPPGSNTEAFF. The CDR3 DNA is TGTGCCAGCAGCCCCCCGGGATCGAACACTGAAGCTTTCTTT.

CDR3 in DNA: TGTGCCAGCAGCCTCCAGGGGGAGGGCAATCAGCCCCAGCATTTT. This translates into CASSLQGEGNQPQHF. The gene calls are TRBV7-8 and TRBJ1-5; 7 nucleotides align to TRBD1. The CDR3 has 15 residues. The V gene's germline CDR1 is SGHVS and CDR2 FQNEAQ. V dropped 5 bases and J dropped 2; count of bases not matched to a gene: 6. Looking up the rest from reference TRBV7-8 and TRBJ1-5 gives the full variable domain: GAGVSQSPRYKVAKRGQDVALRCDPISGHVSLFWYQQALGQGPEFLTYFQNEAQLDKSGLPSDRFFAERPEGSVSTLKIQRTQQEDSAVYLCASSLQGEGNQPQHFGDGTRLSIL.

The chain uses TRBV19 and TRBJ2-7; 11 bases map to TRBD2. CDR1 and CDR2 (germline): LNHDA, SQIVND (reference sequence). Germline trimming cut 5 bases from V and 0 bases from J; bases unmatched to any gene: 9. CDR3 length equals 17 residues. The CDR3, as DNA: TGTGCCAGTAGTTCCCGCCCCGGGACTAGCGGCTCCTACGAGCAGTACTTC. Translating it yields CASSSRPGTSGSYEQYF. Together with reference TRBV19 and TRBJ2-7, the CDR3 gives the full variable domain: DGGITQSPKYLFRKEGQNVTLSCEQNLNHDAMYWYRQDPGQGLRLIYYSQIVNDFQKGDIAEGYSVSREKKESFPLTVTSAQKNPTAFYLCASSSRPGTSGSYEQYFGPGTRLTVT.

This CDR3 is CASKMTGGDQPQHF. The CDR3 coding sequence is TGTGCCAGCAAAATGACAGGGGGGGATCAGCCCCAGCATTTT. The rearrangement links TRBV6-5 to TRBJ1-5, with 9 bases aligning to TRBD1. This CDR3 is 14 amino acids long. Trimming took 7 bases from V and 5 from J; bases not matched to a gene: 6. The germline CDR1 and CDR2 sequences are MNHEY and SVGAGI.

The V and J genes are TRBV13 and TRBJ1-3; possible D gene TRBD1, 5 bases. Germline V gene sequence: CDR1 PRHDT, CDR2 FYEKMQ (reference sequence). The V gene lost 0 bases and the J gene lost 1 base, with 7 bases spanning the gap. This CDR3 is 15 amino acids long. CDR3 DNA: TGTGCCAGCAGCTTAGGCAGGGCTTCTGGAAACACCATATATTTT. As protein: CASSLGRASGNTIYF.

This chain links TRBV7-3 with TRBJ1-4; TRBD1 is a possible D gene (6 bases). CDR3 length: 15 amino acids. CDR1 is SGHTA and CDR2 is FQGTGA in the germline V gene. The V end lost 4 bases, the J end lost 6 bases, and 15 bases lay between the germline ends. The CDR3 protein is CASSSPTGGYEKLFF. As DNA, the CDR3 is TGTGCCAGCAGCTCTCCGACAGGTGGGTATGAAAAACTGTTTTTT.

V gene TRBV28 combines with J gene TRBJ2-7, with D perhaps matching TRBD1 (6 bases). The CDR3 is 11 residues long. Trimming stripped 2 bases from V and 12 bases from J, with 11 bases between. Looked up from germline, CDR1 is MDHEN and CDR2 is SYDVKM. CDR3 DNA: TGTGCCAGCAGTTTACGGGACAACTGGTACTTC. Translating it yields CASSLRDNWYF.

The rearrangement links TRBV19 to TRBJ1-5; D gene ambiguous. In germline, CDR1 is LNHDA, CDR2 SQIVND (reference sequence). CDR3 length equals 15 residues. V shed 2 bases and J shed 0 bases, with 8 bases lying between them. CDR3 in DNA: TGTGCCAGTAGTATACTTGAGTATAGCAATCAGCCCCAGCATTTT. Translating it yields CASSILEYSNQPQHF. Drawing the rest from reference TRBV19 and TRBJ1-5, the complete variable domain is DGGITQSPKYLFRKEGQNVTLSCEQNLNHDAMYWYRQDPGQGLRLIYYSQIVNDFQKGDIAEGYSVSREKKESFPLTVTSAQKNPTAFYLCASSILEYSNQPQHFGDGTRLSIL.

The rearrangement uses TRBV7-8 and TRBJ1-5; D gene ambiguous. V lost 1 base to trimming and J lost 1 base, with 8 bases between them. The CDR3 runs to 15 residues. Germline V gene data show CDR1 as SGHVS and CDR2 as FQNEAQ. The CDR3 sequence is CASSLGSGSNQPQHF. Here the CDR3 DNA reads TGTGCCAGCAGCTTAGGTTCTGGCAGCAATCAGCCCCAGCATTTT.

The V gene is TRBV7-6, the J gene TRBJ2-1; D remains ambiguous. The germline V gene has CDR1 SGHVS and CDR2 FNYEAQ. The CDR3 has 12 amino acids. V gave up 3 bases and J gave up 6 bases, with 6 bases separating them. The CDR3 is CASSLSRNEQFF. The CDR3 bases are TGTGCCAGCAGCTTGTCGCGCAATGAGCAGTTCTTC.

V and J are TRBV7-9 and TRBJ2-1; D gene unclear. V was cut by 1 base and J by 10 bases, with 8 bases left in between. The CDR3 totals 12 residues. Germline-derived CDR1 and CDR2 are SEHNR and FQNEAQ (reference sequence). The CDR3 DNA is TGTGCCAGCAGCTTAGTCTCTTTCGAGCAGTTCTTC. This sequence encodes CASSLVSFEQFF. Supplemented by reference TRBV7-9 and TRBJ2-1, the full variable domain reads DTGVSQNPRHKITKRGQNVTFRCDPISEHNRLYWYRQTLGQGPEFLTYFQNEAQLEKSRLLSDRFSAERPKGSFSTLEIQRTEQGDSAMYLCASSLVSFEQFFGPGTRLTVL.

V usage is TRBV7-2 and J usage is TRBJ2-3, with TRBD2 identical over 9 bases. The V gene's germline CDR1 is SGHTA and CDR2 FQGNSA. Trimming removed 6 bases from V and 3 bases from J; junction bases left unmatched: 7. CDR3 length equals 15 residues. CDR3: CASSLVSGRTDTQYF. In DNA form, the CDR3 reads TGTGCCAGCAGTCTGGTGAGCGGGAGGACAGATACGCAGTATTTT. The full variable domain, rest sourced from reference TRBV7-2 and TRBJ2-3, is GAGVSQSPSNKVTEKGKDVELRCDPISGHTALYWYRQSLGQGLEFLIYFQGNSAPDKSGLPSDRFSAERTGGSVSTLTIQRTQQEDSAVYLCASSLVSGRTDTQYFGPGTRLTVL.

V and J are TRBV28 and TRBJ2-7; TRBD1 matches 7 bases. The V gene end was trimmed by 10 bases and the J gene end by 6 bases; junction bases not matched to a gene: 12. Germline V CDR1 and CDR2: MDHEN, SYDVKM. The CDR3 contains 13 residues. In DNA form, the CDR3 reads TGTGCCACCTACGACAGGGTATGGGGCGAGCAGTACTTC. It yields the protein CATYDRVWGEQYF. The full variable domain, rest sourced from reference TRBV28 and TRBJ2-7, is DVKVTQSSRYLVKRTGEKVFLECVQDMDHENMFWYRQDPGLGLRLIYFSYDVKMKEKGDIPEGYSVSREKKERFSLILESASTNQTSMYLCATYDRVWGEQYFGPGTRLTVT.

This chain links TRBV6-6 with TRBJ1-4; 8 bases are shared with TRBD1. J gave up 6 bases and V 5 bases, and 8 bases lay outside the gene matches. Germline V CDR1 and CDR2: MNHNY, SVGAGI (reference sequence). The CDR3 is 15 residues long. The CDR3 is CASSNGQGDYEKLFF. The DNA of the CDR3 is TGTGCCAGCAGTAATGGACAGGGAGATTATGAAAAACTGTTTTTT.

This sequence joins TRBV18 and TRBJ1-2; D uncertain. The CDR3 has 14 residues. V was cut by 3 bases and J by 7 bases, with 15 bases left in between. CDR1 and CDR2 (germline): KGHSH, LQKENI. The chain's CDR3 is CASSPGLGGGGYTF. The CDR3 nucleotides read TGTGCCAGCTCACCCGGTCTCGGAGGAGGTGGCTACACCTTC.

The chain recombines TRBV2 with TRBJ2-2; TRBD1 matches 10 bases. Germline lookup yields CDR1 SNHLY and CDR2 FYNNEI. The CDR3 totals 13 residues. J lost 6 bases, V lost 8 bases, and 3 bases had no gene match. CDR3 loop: CASVGQGPGELFF. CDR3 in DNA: TGTGCCAGCGTGGGACAGGGGCCCGGGGAGCTGTTTTTT. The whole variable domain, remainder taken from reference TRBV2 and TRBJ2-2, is EPEVTQTPSHQVTQMGQEVILRCVPISNHLYFYWYRQILGQKVEFLVSFYNNEISEKSEIFDDQFSVERPDGSNFTLKIRSTKLEDSAMYFCASVGQGPGELFFGEGSRLTVL.

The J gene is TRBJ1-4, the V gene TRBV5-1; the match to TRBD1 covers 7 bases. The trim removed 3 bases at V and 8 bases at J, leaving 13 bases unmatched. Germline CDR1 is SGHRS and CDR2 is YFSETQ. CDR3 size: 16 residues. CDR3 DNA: TGCGCCAGCAGCTCCGGGACAGAGGGCTTTGGGGAAAAACTGTTTTTT. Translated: CASSSGTEGFGEKLFF. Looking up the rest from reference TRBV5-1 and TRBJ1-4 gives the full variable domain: KAGVTQTPRYLIKTRGQQVTLSCSPISGHRSVSWYQQTPGQGLQFLFEYFSETQRNKGNFPGRFSGRQFSNSRSEMNVSTLELGDSALYLCASSSGTEGFGEKLFFGSGTQLSVL.

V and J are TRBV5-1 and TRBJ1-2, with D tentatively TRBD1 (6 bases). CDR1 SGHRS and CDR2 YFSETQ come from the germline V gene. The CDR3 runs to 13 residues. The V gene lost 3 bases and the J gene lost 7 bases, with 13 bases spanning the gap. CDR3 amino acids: CASSSGERVGYTF. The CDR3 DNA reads TGCGCCAGCAGCTCAGGGGAAAGGGTTGGCTACACCTTC.

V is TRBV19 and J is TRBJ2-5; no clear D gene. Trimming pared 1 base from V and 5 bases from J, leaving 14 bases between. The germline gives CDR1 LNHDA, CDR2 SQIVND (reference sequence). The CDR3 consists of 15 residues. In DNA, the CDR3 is TGTGCCAGTAGTATAGCAAGCGTCCCCCGGGAGACCCAGTACTTC. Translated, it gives CASSIASVPRETQYF.